Described below is a single T cell receptor beta chain sequence and its context. While infection was still active, Seattle patients were enrolled and then followed longitudinally. This specimen belongs to a study of blood T cell repertoires in COVID-19. Across the study: From the United States, Italy and Spain came samples of acute and convalescent COVID-19.

Assay: immunoSEQ multiplex PCR; the TCRdb copy retains only in-frame clones and omits some. The table shows about 170,000 clones, with roughly 90% occurring only once. The V end lost 5 bases, the J end lost 0 bases, and 17 bases lay between the germline ends. The germline gives CDR1 MNHEY, CDR2 SMNVEV (reference sequence). The CDR3 covers 16 residues. The chain employs TRBV27 and TRBJ2-7; possibly TRBD2 for D (5 bases). This TCR was recovered from a man aged 30 to 39 with COVID-19, enrolled during active disease. Material for sequencing was peripheral blood. CDR3 sequence: CASSRGLSISSYEQYF. In DNA, the CDR3 is TGTGCCAGCAGTAGAGGACTGTCTATAAGCTCCTACGAGCAGTACTTC.